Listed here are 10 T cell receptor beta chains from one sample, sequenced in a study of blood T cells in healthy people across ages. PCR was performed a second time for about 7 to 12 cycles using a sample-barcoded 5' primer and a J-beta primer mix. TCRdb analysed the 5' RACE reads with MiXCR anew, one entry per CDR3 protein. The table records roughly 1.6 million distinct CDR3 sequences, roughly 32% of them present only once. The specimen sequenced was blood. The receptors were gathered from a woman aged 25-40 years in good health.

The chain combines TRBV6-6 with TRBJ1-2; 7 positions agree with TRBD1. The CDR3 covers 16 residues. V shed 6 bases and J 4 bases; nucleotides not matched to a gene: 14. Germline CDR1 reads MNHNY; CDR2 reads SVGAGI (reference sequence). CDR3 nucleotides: TGTGCCAGCAGCCCAACTCGCACAGGGGCTAGCTATGGCTACACCTTC. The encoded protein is CASSPTRTGASYGYTF.

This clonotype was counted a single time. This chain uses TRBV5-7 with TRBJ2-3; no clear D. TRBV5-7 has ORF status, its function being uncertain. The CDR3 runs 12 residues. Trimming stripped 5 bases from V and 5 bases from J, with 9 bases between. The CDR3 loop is CASRRLGDTQYF. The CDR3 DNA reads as TGTGCCAGCAGGAGGTTGGGAGATACGCAGTATTTT.

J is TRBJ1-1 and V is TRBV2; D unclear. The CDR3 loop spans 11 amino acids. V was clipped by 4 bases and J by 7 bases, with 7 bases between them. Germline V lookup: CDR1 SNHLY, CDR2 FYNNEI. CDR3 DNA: TGTGCCAGCAGTGTCCAAGGTGAAGCTTTCTTT. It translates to CASSVQGEAFF. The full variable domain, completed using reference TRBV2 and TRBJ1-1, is EPEVTQTPSHQVTQMGQEVILRCVPISNHLYFYWYRQILGQKVEFLVSFYNNEISEKSEIFDDQFSVERPDGSNFTLKIRSTKLEDSAMYFCASSVQGEAFFGQGTRLTVV.

Written as DNA, the CDR3 is TGTGCCAGCAGCTTACGGCTAGCGGATAGCACAGATACGCAGTATTTT. Encoded protein: CASSLRLADSTDTQYF. This chain uses TRBV7-6 with TRBJ2-3; TRBD2 agrees at 7 bases. Germline V CDR1 and CDR2: SGHVS, FNYEAQ. The CDR3 contains 16 residues. V lost 2 bases, J lost 0 bases, and 5 bases stayed unmatched.

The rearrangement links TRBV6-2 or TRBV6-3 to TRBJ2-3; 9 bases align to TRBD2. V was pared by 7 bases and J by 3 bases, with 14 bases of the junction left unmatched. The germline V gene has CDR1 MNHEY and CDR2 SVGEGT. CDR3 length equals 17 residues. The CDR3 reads CASNSPKAGGPTDTQYF. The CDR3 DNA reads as TGTGCCAGCAATTCCCCGAAGGCGGGAGGGCCGACAGATACGCAGTATTTT.

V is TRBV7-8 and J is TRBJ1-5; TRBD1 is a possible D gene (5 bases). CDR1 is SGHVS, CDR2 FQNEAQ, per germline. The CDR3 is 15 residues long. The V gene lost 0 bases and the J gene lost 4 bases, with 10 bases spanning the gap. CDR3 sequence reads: CASSLAGAWNQPQHF. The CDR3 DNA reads TGTGCCAGCAGCTTAGCAGGGGCCTGGAATCAGCCCCAGCATTTT.

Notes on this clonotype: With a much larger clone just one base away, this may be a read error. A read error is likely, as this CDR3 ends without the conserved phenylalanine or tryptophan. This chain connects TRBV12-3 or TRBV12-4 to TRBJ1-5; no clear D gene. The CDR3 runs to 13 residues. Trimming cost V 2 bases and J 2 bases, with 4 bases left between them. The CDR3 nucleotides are TGTGCCAGCAGTTTAATGGGCAATCAGCCCCAGCATATT. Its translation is CASSLMGNQPQHI.

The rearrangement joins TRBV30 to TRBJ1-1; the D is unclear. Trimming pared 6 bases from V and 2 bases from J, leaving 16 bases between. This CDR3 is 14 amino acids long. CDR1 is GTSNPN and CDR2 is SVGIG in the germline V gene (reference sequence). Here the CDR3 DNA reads TGTGCCTGCCCTAGTATTCCGGGTAACACTGAAGCTTTCTTT. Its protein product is CACPSIPGNTEAFF.

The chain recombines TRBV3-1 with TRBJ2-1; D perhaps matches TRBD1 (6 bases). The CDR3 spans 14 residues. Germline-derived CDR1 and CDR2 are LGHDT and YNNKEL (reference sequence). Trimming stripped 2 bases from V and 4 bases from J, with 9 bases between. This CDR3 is CASSQQGIYNEQFF. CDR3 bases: TGTGCCAGCAGCCAACAGGGGATTTACAATGAGCAGTTCTTC.

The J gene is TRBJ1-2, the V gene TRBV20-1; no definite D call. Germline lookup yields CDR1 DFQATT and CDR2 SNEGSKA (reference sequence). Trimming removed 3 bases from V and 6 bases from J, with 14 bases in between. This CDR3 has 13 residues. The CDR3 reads CSASMVGGNGYTF. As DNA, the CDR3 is TGCAGTGCTAGCATGGTCGGAGGGAATGGCTACACCTTC.